The following is a T cell receptor beta chain sequence with its context. The source of the sample is a study of blood T cell repertoires in COVID-19. Study context: Sites in the United States, Italy and Spain provided acute and convalescent COVID-19 samples. T cells, B-cell-depleted T cells, or PBMCs supplied cDNA or gDNA.

There are 17 residues in the CDR3. Germline V gene sequence: CDR1 MNHNY, CDR2 SVGAGI (reference sequence). V shed 5 bases, J shed 2 bases, and the junction held 14 bases outside the gene matches. In the study's own analysis: Amplification from reference gene primers served as the basis for estimated nucleated cell counts. TCRdb's copy holds only in-frame clones and misses some; the assay was immunoSEQ multiplex PCR. V, J and clone size are taken as reported in that table, and D and trimming were inferred from the DNA itself. The sample consists of 130,000 to 150,000 clones, roughly 84% of them appearing once.

The chain is built from TRBV6-6 and TRBJ2-7, with 8 bases that match TRBD1. Material for sequencing was peripheral blood. The receptor was derived from a man in his sixties with active or convalescent COVID-19. In DNA form, the CDR3 reads TGTGCCAGCAGTCTACGCACTATCAGGACAGGGACCTACGAGCAGTACTTC. This encodes CASSLRTIRTGTYEQYF.